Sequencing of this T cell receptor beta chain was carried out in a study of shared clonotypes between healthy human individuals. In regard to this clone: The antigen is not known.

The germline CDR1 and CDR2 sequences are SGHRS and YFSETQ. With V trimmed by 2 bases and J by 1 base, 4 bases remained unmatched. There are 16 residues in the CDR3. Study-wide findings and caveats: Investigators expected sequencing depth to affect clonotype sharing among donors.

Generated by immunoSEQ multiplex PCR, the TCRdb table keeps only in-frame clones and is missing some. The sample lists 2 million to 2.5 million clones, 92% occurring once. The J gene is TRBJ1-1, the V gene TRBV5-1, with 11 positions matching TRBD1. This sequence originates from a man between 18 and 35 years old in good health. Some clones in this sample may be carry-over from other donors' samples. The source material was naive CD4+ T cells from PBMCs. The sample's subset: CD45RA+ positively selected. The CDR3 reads CASSFIGQGANTEAFF. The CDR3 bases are TGCGCCAGCAGCTTCATCGGACAGGGGGCGAACACTGAAGCTTTCTTT.